This is a list of T cell receptor beta chains from one sample in a study of siplizumab effects on memory and regulatory T cells. Repertoires were generated with immunoSEQ multiplex PCR, while TCRdb's copy carries only in-frame clones and drops some. The table shows roughly 69,000 clones, with over 65% occurring only once. The specimen was memory CD4+ T cells sorted from blood. All receptors come from a human donor in good health. Both conserved end residues are trimmed from each CDR3. D genes are given only for firm matches.

>14|TRBD1|TRBJ1-4|TRBV5-1
ASKAGGGLEGEKLF
>14|-|TRBJ1-2|TRBV15
ATSTRTRQTNYGYT
>12|TRBD2|TRBJ2-3|TRBV2
ASSETSGGDTQY
>11|-|TRBJ1-1|TRBV7-2
ASSPYINTEAF
>10|-|TRBJ1-1|TRBV7-9
ASSPEFLEAF
>11|-|TRBJ2-3|TRBV5-1
ASSLGAPDTQY
>13|TRBD1|TRBJ2-7|TRBV5-6
ASRDRGLFPYEQY
>11|-|TRBJ1-2|TRBV5-1
ASSLEPAYGYT
>11|-|TRBJ2-5|TRBV6-1
ASSRTAGETQY
>13|-|TRBJ1-2|TRBV18
ASSPPNRDLGGYT
>12|-|TRBJ2-5|TRBV2
ASSEVVRQETQY
>15|-|TRBJ2-5|TRBV2
ASSGGSQLRIQETQY
>10|-|TRBJ2-1|TRBV30
AWSWTLLEQF
>17|TRBD1|TRBJ1-2|TRBV5-1
ASSLGTGTGSPSNYGYT
>14|TRBD1|TRBJ2-2|TRBV4-2
ASSQQQGGRTGELF
>13|-|TRBJ1-2|TRBV4-1
ASSQDLGGDYGYT
>12|-|TRBJ1-2|TRBV19
ASSISAGNYGYT
>10|-|TRBJ2-5|TRBV2
ASTMVWETQY
>11|-|TRBJ1-1|TRBV2
ASSIQGAGEAF
>12|TRBD1|TRBJ1-2|TRBV10-3
AISWDRSSYGYT
>14|-|TRBJ2-2|TRBV12-5
ASGLGSGFVSGELF
>12|-|TRBJ1-1|TRBV11-3
ASSSGSTNTEAF
>11|-|TRBJ2-4|TRBV27
ASSPLSENIQY
>12|TRBD2|TRBJ2-5|TRBV6-6
ASSPHVRGETQY
>9|-|TRBJ1-2|TRBV30
AWSPGDGYT
>11|-|TRBJ2-7|TRBV18
ASSEPSNGEQY
>13|-|TRBJ1-1|TRBV12-5
ASGPNSGGHTEAF
>12|-|TRBJ2-5|TRBV27
ASSLYGGQETQY
>13|-|TRBJ1-5|TRBV27
ASGGAGLSNRPQH
>12|-|TRBJ1-3|TRBV10-3
AGGDRQSGNTIY
>12|-|TRBJ2-5|TRBV27
ASSPKGGQETQY
>14|TRBD1|TRBJ2-7|TRBV28
ASSPAGTGVFHEQY
>8|-|TRBJ1-5|TRBV21-1
ASSIQPQH
>12|-|TRBJ2-1|TRBV18
ASSPRAQGNEQF
>15|TRBD1|TRBJ1-3|TRBV13
ASSYQRTGSSGNTIY
>11|TRBD1|TRBJ2-3|TRBV5-4
ASRTGGTDTQY
>11|-|TRBJ1-1|TRBV15
ATSRQDLTEAF
>11|TRBD1|TRBJ1-2|TRBV6-6
ASRRGTGYGYT
>10|-|TRBJ2-1|TRBV6-5
ASSLHGDEQF
>10|-|TRBJ1-6|TRBV6-5
ASRPYNSPLH